This passage covers 2 T cell receptor beta chains from one sample sequenced in a study of regulatory T cells in long-lasting Graves disease. Time point described: persistent/refractory GD, antithyroid drugs over 5 years with positive TRAb. RNA from PBMCs was the source of the TCR library. Combining iRepertoire HTBI primers with Arm-PCR of CDR3 regions, the authors built TCR beta libraries. MiXCR, run by TCRdb on the multiplex PCR reads, gives a single entry per CDR3 protein. The table has 360,000 or so distinct CDR3 sequences, roughly 20% seen once. Sample: peripheral blood mononuclear cells (PBMCs), taken when the disease was refractory, from a patient treated with antithyroid drugs. These receptors all stem from a middle-aged woman with Graves disease.

V and J are TRBV11-2 and TRBJ2-2; 9 nucleotides line up with TRBD1. CDR1 and CDR2 from the germline V gene are SGHAT and FQNNGV. This CDR3 is built from 17 residues. V trimming: 2 bases; J trimming: 5 bases; junction bases outside the gene matches: 9. The chain's CDR3 is CASSLRGGTGSTGELFF. CDR3 coding DNA: TGTGCCAGCAGCTTAAGAGGGGGGACAGGGTCGACCGGGGAGCTGTTTTTT.

This clonotype appeared once. This may come from a read error, since a much larger clone is one base off. The CDR3 loop is CASSLRDRYNEQFF. Written as DNA, the CDR3 is TGTGCCAGCAGTCTCCGGGACAGGTACAATGAGCAGTTCTTC. V and J are TRBV6-1 and TRBJ2-1; 8 bases align to TRBD1. This CDR3 is 14 amino acids long. CDR1 is MNHNS, CDR2 SASEGT, per germline. J gave up 4 bases and V 5 bases, and 4 bases lay outside the gene matches.